A single sample is the source of the 15 T cell receptor beta chains below, sequenced in a study of T cell responses to AZD1222 COVID-19 vaccine. The protocol was immunoSEQ multiplex PCR, while the TCRdb copy is restricted to in-frame clones and leaves out a portion. The repertoire holds approximately 160,000 clones, with roughly nine tenths as singletons. Specimen: peripheral blood, collected on day 0 of AZD1222 vaccination. The receptors stem from an adult in good health.

This clone was picked up a small number of times. The genes are TRBV2 and TRBJ2-7; D may match TRBD1 or TRBD2 (5 bases each). The germline CDR1 and CDR2 sequences are SNHLY and FYNNEI. Trimming removed 7 bases at V and 7 bases at J, with 17 bases between. This CDR3 is built from 13 residues. The CDR3 DNA follows: TGTGCCAGCAACCGGGACCCCGAAGGGGAGCAGTACTTC. Translation gives CASNRDPEGEQYF.

The V and J genes are TRBV6-4 and TRBJ2-2; 7 bases are a match to TRBD1. There are 14 residues in the CDR3. Germline lookup yields CDR1 MRHNA and CDR2 SNTAGT. V shed 6 bases, J shed 0 bases, and the junction held 1 base outside the gene matches. DNA for the CDR3: TGTGCCAGCAGCGGGACAGCGAACACCGGGGAGCTGTTTTTT. Amino acids: CASSGTANTGELFF.

This chain uses TRBV5-1 with TRBJ1-3; D is unclear. V was clipped by 2 bases and J by 0 bases, with 9 bases between them. Germline V lookup: CDR1 SGHRS, CDR2 YFSETQ. The CDR3 consists of 15 residues. In DNA form, the CDR3 reads TGCGCCAGCAGCTTAGGGCTCTTCTCTGGAAACACCATATATTTT. This sequence encodes CASSLGLFSGNTIYF.

The chain links TRBV30 to TRBJ1-5, with D tentatively TRBD1 (6 bases). The CDR3 contains 13 residues. The V end was cut by 0 bases, the J end by 7 bases, with 10 bases between. Germline CDR1 reads GTSNPN; CDR2 reads SVGIG (reference sequence). The CDR3 bases are TGTGCCTGGAGTGTACAGGGTGGCCAGCCCCAGCATTTT. This codes for CAWSVQGGQPQHF.

The V gene is TRBV6-5, the J gene TRBJ2-1, with 7 nucleotides matching TRBD2. Germline CDR1 MNHEY, CDR2 SVGAGI. CDR3 length: 16 residues. Trimming took 0 bases from V and 9 from J; bases not matched to a gene: 11. CDR3 nucleotides: TGTGCCAGCAGTTACTCGAAGCAGACTAGCCCCCTTGAGCAGTTCTTC. Translating it yields CASSYSKQTSPLEQFF.

The V gene is TRBV19, the J gene TRBJ1-5; D remains unclear. CDR1 is LNHDA and CDR2 is SQIVND in the germline V gene (reference sequence). The CDR3 is made up of 14 amino acids. V dropped 6 bases and J dropped 2 bases, with 11 bases sitting between them. As DNA, the CDR3 is TGTGCCAGTAGCCGAGATGGGCGCAATCAGCCCCAGCATTTT. It translates to CASSRDGRNQPQHF. The variable domain in full, completed from reference TRBV19 and TRBJ1-5, reads DGGITQSPKYLFRKEGQNVTLSCEQNLNHDAMYWYRQDPGQGLRLIYYSQIVNDFQKGDIAEGYSVSREKKESFPLTVTSAQKNPTAFYLCASSRDGRNQPQHFGDGTRLSIL.

The chain links TRBV6-4 to TRBJ1-2; D not certain. The V gene's germline CDR1 is MRHNA and CDR2 SNTAGT. CDR3 length equals 15 residues. Trimming left V 6 bases short and J 4 bases short, with 18 bases between. Written as DNA, the CDR3 is TGTGCCAGCAGAGAAGATCCGGGCCATTCCTATGGCTACACCTTC. This codes for CASREDPGHSYGYTF.

The chain carries TRBV30 and TRBJ2-1; a weak D match, TRBD2 (6 bases). The V end was cut by 0 bases, the J end by 1 base, with 28 bases between. The CDR3 has 21 amino acids. Germline V lookup: CDR1 GTSNPN, CDR2 SVGIG (reference sequence). The CDR3 loop is CAWSVPGRPPVAGLSYNEQFF. In DNA form, the CDR3 reads TGTGCCTGGAGTGTACCAGGGAGGCCCCCCGTGGCGGGACTTTCCTACAATGAGCAGTTCTTC.

This chain connects TRBV5-4 to TRBJ2-1; 10 nucleotides align to TRBD2. Germline V gene sequence: CDR1 SGHNT, CDR2 YYREEE (reference sequence). The CDR3 has 16 residues. After removal of 4 bases from V and 4 bases from J, the junction contained 8 bases not matched to a gene. This chain's CDR3 is CASSGGAGGSYNEQFF. In DNA form, the CDR3 reads TGTGCCAGCAGCGGGGGAGCGGGAGGGTCTTACAATGAGCAGTTCTTC.

This clone appeared once. V and J are TRBV27 and TRBJ1-5; D is unresolved. Trimming took 6 bases from V and 6 from J, leaving 12 bases between them. CDR1 and CDR2 from the germline V gene are MNHEY and SMNVEV (reference sequence). The CDR3 extends over 13 amino acids. The CDR3 loop is CASRQLVGQPQHF. The CDR3 DNA is TGTGCCAGCAGACAGTTGGTCGGTCAGCCCCAGCATTTT.

A few counts support this clone. The chain employs TRBV2 and TRBJ1-2; 7 nucleotides line up with TRBD1. The CDR3 covers 15 residues. In germline, CDR1 is SNHLY, CDR2 FYNNEI. Trimming cost V 2 bases and J 7 bases; bases outside gene matches: 10. CDR3 in amino acids: CASSEYGTTGAGYTF. The CDR3 coding sequence is TGTGCCAGCAGTGAATACGGAACCACAGGGGCTGGCTACACCTTC.

In this sample, this clone turned up once. V is TRBV2 and J is TRBJ1-1, with D possibly being TRBD1 (5 bases). The CDR3 extends over 16 amino acids. Deletions cut 5 bases from V and 0 bases from J, with 16 bases between. Germline V gives CDR1 SNHLY, CDR2 FYNNEI. CDR3 amino acids: CASSSTETGMNTEAFF. CDR3 bases: TGTGCCAGCAGTTCGACAGAGACTGGGATGAACACTGAAGCTTTCTTT.

This clone was detected only a few times. J is TRBJ1-6 and V is TRBV6-1; 9 bases line up with TRBD1. V lost 2 bases, J lost 10 bases, and 9 bases stayed unmatched. The CDR3 runs to 16 residues. CDR1 is MNHNS and CDR2 is SASEGT in the germline V gene. The CDR3, as DNA: TGTGCCAGCAGTGAAACATGGACAGGGGACCGGTCACCCCTCCACTTT. Translated: CASSETWTGDRSPLHF.

This clone was counted a few times. This chain connects TRBV7-2 to TRBJ1-6; the D gene is possibly TRBD1 (5 bases). Deletions cut 8 bases from V and 6 bases from J, with 8 bases between. The germline V gene encodes CDR1 SGHTA and CDR2 FQGNSA. This CDR3 comprises 12 residues. CDR3 nucleotides: TGTGCCAGCGCGAGGGGTAATTCACCCCTCCACTTT. Translated, it gives CASARGNSPLHF.

The chain recombines TRBV11-2 with TRBJ2-7; 9 nucleotides match TRBD2. V shed 6 bases and J 2 bases; nucleotides not matched to a gene: 5. The germline V gene has CDR1 SGHAT and CDR2 FQNNGV. The CDR3 length is 14 residues. CDR3 amino acids: CASSKAGGAYEQYF. The CDR3 nucleotides are TGTGCCAGCAGTAAAGCGGGAGGCGCCTACGAGCAGTACTTC.